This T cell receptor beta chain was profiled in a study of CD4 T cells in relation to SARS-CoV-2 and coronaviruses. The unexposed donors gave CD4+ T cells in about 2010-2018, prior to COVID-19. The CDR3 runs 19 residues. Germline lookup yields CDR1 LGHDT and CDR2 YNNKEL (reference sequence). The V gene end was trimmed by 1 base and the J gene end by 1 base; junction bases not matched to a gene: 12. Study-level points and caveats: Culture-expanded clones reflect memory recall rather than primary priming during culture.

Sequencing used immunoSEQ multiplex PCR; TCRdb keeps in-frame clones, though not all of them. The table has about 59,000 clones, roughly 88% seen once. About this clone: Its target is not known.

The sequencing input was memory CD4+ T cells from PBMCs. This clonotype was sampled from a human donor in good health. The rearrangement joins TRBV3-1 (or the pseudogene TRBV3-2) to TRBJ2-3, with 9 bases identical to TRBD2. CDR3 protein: CASSQVLGRGRAGTDTQYF. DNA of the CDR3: TGTGCCAGCAGCCAAGTACTCGGGCGCGGGAGGGCCGGCACAGATACGCAGTATTTT.